The 16 T cell receptor beta chains given below trace back to one sample, sequenced in a study of PD-L1 blockade in urothelial cancer. The table came from immunoSEQ multiplex PCR; TCRdb's copy has only in-frame clones and leaves some out. The repertoire holds fewer than 40,000 clones, with 90% as singletons. The material sequenced was PBMCs, taken around atezolizumab (anti-PD-L1) treatment. These receptor sequences come from a man in his sixties or seventies with urothelial cancer.

Written as DNA, the CDR3 is TGTGCCAGCAGCCGGACAGCGGGAGTCGCCACAGATACGCAGTATTTT. As protein: CASSRTAGVATDTQYF. The V gene is TRBV5-5, the J gene TRBJ2-3; 8 positions match TRBD2. J gave up 2 bases and V 4 bases, and 9 bases lay outside the gene matches. The CDR3 extends over 16 amino acids. Germline-derived CDR1 and CDR2 are SGHKS and YYEKEE (reference sequence). Combining the CDR3 with reference TRBV5-5 and TRBJ2-3 gives the whole variable domain DAGVTQSPTHLIKTRGQQVTLRCSPISGHKSVSWYQQVLGQGPQFIFQYYEKEERGRGNFPDRFSARQFPNYSSELNVNALLLGDSALYLCASSRTAGVATDTQYFGPGTRLTVL.

This sequence joins TRBV5-5 and TRBJ2-3; possible D gene TRBD1, 5 bases. The V gene lost 4 bases and the J gene lost 4 bases, with 22 bases spanning the gap. The CDR3 is 17 residues long. CDR1 SGHKS and CDR2 YYEKEE come from the germline V gene (reference sequence). The CDR3 is CASSSRRGSLSPDTQYF. The DNA of the CDR3 is TGTGCCAGCAGCAGCCGAAGGGGTTCCCTAAGCCCAGATACGCAGTATTTT.

The chain uses TRBV19 and TRBJ2-2; 8 bases are a match to TRBD1. J lost 4 bases, V lost 0 bases, and 4 bases had no gene match. The CDR3 has 16 amino acids. Germline CDR1 and CDR2: LNHDA and SQIVND (reference sequence). The CDR3 DNA follows: TGTGCCAGTAGTATAGACAGGGGGCGGAGCACCGGGGAGCTGTTTTTT. Translating gives CASSIDRGRSTGELFF.

The rearrangement joins TRBV2 to TRBJ1-3; possibly TRBD1 for D (5 bases). This CDR3 is 16 amino acids long. The V gene's germline CDR1 is SNHLY and CDR2 FYNNEI. V was cut by 3 bases and J by 0 bases, with 12 bases left in between. The CDR3 protein is CASSDGGWGSGNTIYF. The DNA for the CDR3 is TGTGCCAGCAGTGACGGGGGATGGGGCTCTGGAAACACCATATATTTT.

This chain connects TRBV9 to TRBJ2-3, with D maybe TRBD2 (6 bases). Germline assignment: CDR1 SGDLS and CDR2 YYNGEE. The V gene lost 4 bases and the J gene lost 2 bases, with 20 bases spanning the gap. The CDR3 spans 17 residues. CDR3 sequence: CASSPRAGRYSTDTQYF. The CDR3 nucleotides read TGTGCCAGCAGCCCTCGTGCGGGGAGATATTCCACAGATACGCAGTATTTT.

This chain links TRBV13 with TRBJ2-1; D perhaps matches TRBD1 (5 bases). This CDR3 has 14 residues. Germline V gene lookup returns CDR1 PRHDT and CDR2 FYEKMQ (reference sequence). Trimming took 2 bases from V and 10 from J, leaving 15 bases between them. CDR3 sequence: CASSLRGYPHEQFF. CDR3 sequence (DNA): TGTGCCAGCAGCTTAAGGGGCTACCCACACGAGCAGTTCTTC.

The chain carries TRBV9 and TRBJ2-2; D possibly corresponds to TRBD2 (5 bases). V shed 2 bases and J shed 4 bases, with 15 bases lying between them. CDR1 SGDLS and CDR2 YYNGEE come from the germline V gene. CDR3 size: 16 residues. CDR3 residues: CASSVQPGVGTGELFF. CDR3 bases: TGTGCCAGCAGCGTCCAGCCCGGGGTGGGCACCGGGGAGCTGTTTTTT.

The genes are TRBV2 and TRBJ2-7; D perhaps matches TRBD2 (5 bases). Per germline, CDR1 SNHLY and CDR2 FYNNEI. The length of the CDR3 is 13 residues. V lost 2 bases and J 2 bases, leaving 7 bases between the germline ends. CDR3 coding DNA: TGTGCCAGCAGTGAAATGGGAGCCTACGAGCAGTACTTC. The encoded protein is CASSEMGAYEQYF.

The rearrangement links TRBV28 to TRBJ2-1; 16 nucleotides agree with TRBD2. V lost 8 bases and J lost 15; bases outside the gene matches: 4. Germline V gene lookup returns CDR1 MDHEN and CDR2 SYDVKM. The CDR3 is made up of 12 amino acids. The CDR3 reads CASGTSGRAGFF. CDR3 in DNA: TGTGCCAGCGGGACTAGCGGGAGGGCCGGGTTCTTC.

The rearrangement uses TRBV11-2 and TRBJ1-2, with D unresolved. V was clipped by 5 bases and J by 8 bases, with 18 bases between them. CDR3 length equals 14 residues. In germline, CDR1 is SGHAT, CDR2 FQNNGV. Written as DNA, the CDR3 is TGTGCCAGCAGCCAAAGGCGCCCCGGCGGCGGCTACACCTTC. Translated: CASSQRRPGGGYTF.

The chain is built from TRBV28 and TRBJ2-5; unclear D gene. This CDR3 has 15 residues. Germline-derived CDR1 and CDR2 are MDHEN and SYDVKM. V shed 10 bases and J shed 1 base, with 19 bases lying between them. For the CDR3, the DNA is TGTGCCACTGAGGAAATAGGTAGCAGCCAAGAGACCCAGTACTTC. Encoded protein: CATEEIGSSQETQYF.

This chain connects TRBV14 to TRBJ2-7; D is perhaps TRBD2 (6 bases). CDR3 length equals 13 residues. Looked up from germline, CDR1 is SGHDN and CDR2 is FVKESK. V lost 2 bases and J 4 bases, leaving 9 bases between the germline ends. The CDR3 sequence: CASSQLGGYEQYF. The DNA for the CDR3 is TGTGCCAGCAGCCAACTCGGGGGTTACGAGCAGTACTTC.

This sequence joins TRBV7-9 and TRBJ2-3; 7 nucleotides line up with TRBD2. Trimming took 3 bases from V and 4 from J; bases not matched to a gene: 7. This CDR3 region has 15 residues. Germline V gives CDR1 SEHNR, CDR2 FQNEAQ (reference sequence). The CDR3 DNA follows: TGTGCCAGCAGCTTCTGGGCGGGAGTCGCAGATACGCAGTATTTT. As protein: CASSFWAGVADTQYF.

V usage is TRBV6-1 and J usage is TRBJ2-7; 8 nucleotides line up with TRBD2. There are 14 residues in the CDR3. Germline CDR1 MNHNS, CDR2 SASEGT. Trimming took 6 bases from V and 1 from J; bases not matched to a gene: 5. CDR3 protein: CASRRIAGSYEQYF. CDR3 nucleotides: TGTGCCAGCAGGAGGATAGCGGGATCCTACGAGCAGTACTTC.

This chain links TRBV6-1 with TRBJ2-3, with TRBD1 identical over 10 bases. Germline CDR1 MNHNS, CDR2 SASEGT. V shed 6 bases and J 1 base; nucleotides not matched to a gene: 1. This CDR3 comprises 14 residues. DNA of the CDR3: TGTGCCAGCAGCGGGACAGGGGGCACAGATACGCAGTATTTT. As protein: CASSGTGGTDTQYF.

The chain is built from TRBV7-3 and TRBJ2-1; maybe TRBD2 (5 bases). Trimming removed 2 bases from V and 11 bases from J, with 10 bases in between. Germline V lookup: CDR1 SGHTA, CDR2 FQGTGA. The CDR3 is made up of 12 amino acids. The CDR3, as DNA: TGTGCCAGCAGCTTAGAGGGAGCCCAGCAGTTCTTC. Translation gives CASSLEGAQQFF.